Below, one T cell receptor (beta chain) is given with its context. As originally analysed: Researchers report that nucleated cell counts were estimated from reference gene primer amplification. Assay: immunoSEQ multiplex PCR; the TCRdb copy retains only in-frame clones and omits some. The V and J calls and clone size are taken from that table; D and trimming were inferred from the DNA. The table lists a few hundred thousand clones, roughly 89% of them singletons, with roughly 2% in the top ten. These data are taken from a study of blood T cell repertoires in COVID-19. There are 15 residues in the CDR3. The germline V and J ends were trimmed by 5 bases and 10 bases, with 21 bases remaining between them. Germline V CDR1 and CDR2: MNHEY, SMNVEV (reference sequence).

This TCR came from a woman aged 55 to 70 with COVID-19, enrolled during active disease. The gene calls are TRBV27 and TRBJ1-5; possible D gene TRBD1, 6 bases. The sequencing sample was made of peripheral blood. The CDR3 here is CASSPADRRKFPQHF. CDR3 bases: TGTGCCAGCAGTCCAGCGGACAGACGTAAATTTCCCCAGCATTTT.